The 20 T cell receptor beta chains in this list originate from one sample, sequenced in a study of siplizumab effects on memory and regulatory T cells (dated by TCRdb to the late 2010s). Receptors were amplified or captured by the immunoSEQ multiplex PCR assay. TCRdb stores this immuneACCESS table with in-frame sequences only. Part of the clones is absent; in the studies checked, under half of the shortfall reflects unresolved V genes, and no reason is known for the rest. The sample table holds roughly 70,000 clones, of which about 92% were seen once. Around 5% of the sample is held by the ten biggest clonotypes. The sequencing sample was made of CD8+ T cells sorted from blood. All receptors derive from a human donor in good health.

V gene TRBV28 combines with J gene TRBJ2-1; D gene ambiguous. Trimming cost V 7 bases and J 0 bases, with 7 bases left between them. Germline CDR1 and CDR2: MDHEN and SYDVKM. The CDR3 is 13 residues long. The CDR3 DNA sequence: TGTGCCAGCACCACATACTCCTACAATGAGCAGTTCTTC. Protein: CASTTYSYNEQFF. The variable domain in full, with the rest retrieved from reference TRBV28 and TRBJ2-1, is DVKVTQSSRYLVKRTGEKVFLECVQDMDHENMFWYRQDPGLGLRLIYFSYDVKMKEKGDIPEGYSVSREKKERFSLILESASTNQTSMYLCASTTYSYNEQFFGPGTRLTVL.

The chain combines TRBV6-5 with TRBJ1-2, with D maybe TRBD1 (5 bases). Germline CDR1 reads MNHEY; CDR2 reads SVGAGI. This CDR3 has 15 amino acids. Trimming pared 6 bases from V and 1 base from J, leaving 15 bases between. The CDR3 sequence: CASRNRQRLNYGYTF. DNA of the CDR3: TGTGCCAGCAGGAACCGACAGCGTCTTAACTATGGCTACACCTTC.

The CDR3, as DNA: TGTGCCAGCAGCATACAGGATTCTTACGAGCAGTACTTC. This gives the protein CASSIQDSYEQYF. The genes are TRBV7-8 and TRBJ2-7; D possibly corresponds to TRBD1 (5 bases). V shed 5 bases and J shed 4 bases, with 12 bases lying between them. Germline lookup yields CDR1 SGHVS and CDR2 FQNEAQ. The CDR3 totals 13 residues.

The rearrangement links TRBV10-3 to TRBJ2-1; 16 bases align to TRBD2. Unmatched junction bases numbered 3, after V lost 4 bases and J lost 9 bases. The CDR3 is made up of 15 amino acids. The germline CDR1 and CDR2 sequences are ENHRY and SYGVKD. This CDR3 is CAISVGLAGGLEQFF. Here the CDR3 DNA reads TGTGCCATCAGTGTGGGACTAGCGGGGGGGCTTGAGCAGTTCTTC.

This rearrangement joins TRBV4-3 to TRBJ1-2; TRBD1 is a possible D gene (5 bases). Per the germline V gene, CDR1 is LGHNA and CDR2 is YSLEER. The V gene lost 0 bases and the J gene lost 5 bases, with 13 bases spanning the gap. The CDR3 contains 15 residues. The CDR3 region is CASSQDLGQGYGYTF. The CDR3 DNA reads as TGCGCCAGCAGCCAAGATCTTGGGCAGGGATATGGCTACACCTTC.

The chain couples TRBV6-5 to TRBJ1-2; 9 bases align to TRBD1. This CDR3 has 15 residues. CDR1 MNHEY and CDR2 SVGAGI come from the germline V gene. V lost 0 bases to trimming and J lost 4 bases; unmatched junction nucleotides: 3. The CDR3 here is CASSYSTGGFYGYTF. In nucleotides, the CDR3 is TGTGCCAGCAGTTACTCGACAGGGGGATTCTATGGCTACACCTTC.

The chain carries TRBV13 and TRBJ2-1; 7 bases fit TRBD2. Germline values: CDR1 PRHDT, CDR2 FYEKMQ (reference sequence). The CDR3 is made up of 14 amino acids. Trimming cost V 2 bases and J 6 bases; bases outside gene matches: 4. The CDR3 here is CASSLRGGVNEQFF. The DNA for the CDR3 is TGTGCCAGCAGCTTAAGGGGAGGGGTCAATGAGCAGTTCTTC.

Here the CDR3 DNA reads TGTGCCAGCACCGGGCGGGGACAGGGGGACACCGGGGAGCTGTTTTTT. As protein: CASTGRGQGDTGELFF. The V and J genes are TRBV6-6 and TRBJ2-2; TRBD1 matches 11 bases. Germline V gene sequence: CDR1 MNHNY, CDR2 SVGAGI (reference sequence). J gave up 3 bases and V 7 bases, and 7 bases lay outside the gene matches. CDR3 length: 16 residues.

In nucleotides, the CDR3 is TGCGCCAGCAGCCAAGATAGGGCTGGGTTCTCCTACGAGCAGTACTTC. Protein sequence: CASSQDRAGFSYEQYF. J is TRBJ2-7 and V is TRBV4-3; unclear D gene. V lost 0 bases and J lost 0, with 12 bases in between. The germline CDR1 and CDR2 sequences are LGHNA and YSLEER. The CDR3 is 16 residues long.

This clone was seen only once. The DNA of the CDR3 is TGTGCCAGCAGTGAAAGTGGAGCAAAATCCTACGAGCAGTACTTC. This codes for CASSESGAKSYEQYF. This chain joins TRBV2 and TRBJ2-7; D remains unclear. The V gene's germline CDR1 is SNHLY and CDR2 FYNNEI. CDR3 length: 15 residues. V was pared by 2 bases and J by 1 base, with 12 bases between.

The V call is TRBV27, the J call TRBJ2-4; D is undetermined. The germline V gene encodes CDR1 MNHEY and CDR2 SMNVEV (reference sequence). CDR3 length equals 14 residues. Trimming cost V 8 bases and J 0 bases, with 11 bases left between them. This CDR3 reads CASSDVLAKNIQYF. The CDR3 DNA is TGTGCCAGCTCAGACGTATTAGCCAAAAACATTCAGTACTTC.

The chain employs TRBV5-6 and TRBJ2-3, with unresolved D. The CDR3 extends over 15 amino acids. Germline V lookup: CDR1 SGHDT, CDR2 YYEEEE. Trimming cost V 4 bases and J 5 bases, with 17 bases left between them. The DNA for the CDR3 is TGTGCCAGCAGCCCTCGACCCATGCCGATAGATACGCAGTATTTT. Translated: CASSPRPMPIDTQYF.

The rearrangement uses TRBV7-7 and TRBJ2-5; a possible D gene is TRBD2 (6 bases). V was pared by 0 bases and J by 5 bases, with 13 bases between. CDR3 size: 15 residues. Germline V gene sequence: CDR1 SSHAT, CDR2 FNYEAQ (reference sequence). The CDR3 DNA reads TGTGCCAGCAGCTTAGCTGATCGGGGGTGGGAGACCCAGTACTTC. Translation gives CASSLADRGWETQYF.

This chain links TRBV6-1 with TRBJ1-2, with D uncertain. Trimming shortened V by 2 bases and J by 1 base, and 11 bases separated the two germline ends. The CDR3 has 15 amino acids. Per germline, CDR1 MNHNS and CDR2 SASEGT. CDR3 protein: CASSETGGLNYGYTF. The CDR3 DNA sequence: TGTGCCAGCAGTGAAACGGGAGGTCTTAACTATGGCTACACCTTC.

The rearrangement uses TRBV28 and TRBJ2-5, with TRBD1 matching 9 bases. CDR3 length equals 18 residues. Germline V CDR1 and CDR2: MDHEN, SYDVKM. Germline trimming cut 5 bases from V and 2 bases from J; bases unmatched to any gene: 15. The CDR3 sequence: CASSHPLGTGIEQETQYF. DNA of the CDR3: TGTGCCAGCAGTCACCCCCTTGGGACAGGGATAGAACAAGAGACCCAGTACTTC.

A note on this clone: Additional DNA sequences in this sample encode the identical CDR3. The chain has TRBV19 and TRBJ1-1; no clear D. Germline V gene sequence: CDR1 LNHDA, CDR2 SQIVND (reference sequence). The V end lost 3 bases, the J end lost 1 base, and 3 bases lay between the germline ends. The CDR3 contains 12 residues. The CDR3 reads CASSIGNTEAFF. The CDR3 nucleotides are TGTGCCAGTAGTATCGGGAACACTGAAGCTTTCTTT.

This chain links TRBV9 with TRBJ2-5; D remains ambiguous. V was trimmed by 3 bases and J by 4 bases, leaving 16 bases between them. This CDR3 spans 15 amino acids. Germline CDR1 is SGDLS and CDR2 is YYNGEE. The CDR3, as DNA: TGTGCCAGCAGCGAGTCTTGGTACCCATTAGAGACCCAGTACTTC. This translates into CASSESWYPLETQYF.

This clone showed up just once. The chain employs TRBV4-2 and TRBJ2-7, with D possibly TRBD1 on 6 matching bases. Germline values: CDR1 LGHNA, CDR2 YNFKEQ. This CDR3 contains 13 residues. V was clipped by 0 bases and J by 7 bases, with 10 bases between them. DNA of the CDR3: TGTGCCAGCAGCCAAGAGGGGGCGAGGGAGCAGTACTTC. Encoded protein: CASSQEGAREQYF.

This rearrangement joins TRBV23-1 to TRBJ1-5; the D gene is possibly TRBD1 (6 bases). TRBV23-1 is an ORF, and what it does is uncertain. The CDR3 spans 15 residues. With 3 bases removed from V and 3 bases from J, the gap between germline ends came to 12 bases. CDR3 nucleotides: TGCGCCAGCAGTCACCTAGGGGGGTCCAATCAGCCCCAGCATTTT. Its protein is CASSHLGGSNQPQHF.

The chain joins TRBV5-1 to TRBJ1-1; 11 nucleotides match TRBD1. V was pared by 3 bases and J by 0 bases, with 1 base of the junction left unmatched. CDR1 SGHRS and CDR2 YFSETQ come from the germline V gene. The length of the CDR3 is 15 residues. CDR3 protein: CASSWTGGLNTEAFF. Written as DNA, the CDR3 is TGCGCCAGCAGCTGGACAGGGGGCCTGAACACTGAAGCTTTCTTT.